Following are 21 T cell receptor beta chains from one sample sequenced in a study of cytomegalovirus exposure and HLA in healthy donors. Primers for the PCR totalled 60 Vbeta and 13 Jbeta. Assay: immunoSEQ multiplex PCR; the TCRdb copy retains only in-frame clones and omits some. The data hold about 140,000 clones, with roughly 73% observed a single time. The sequenced material came from PBMCs. Receptors originate from a female donor in good health and CMV-seronegative.

The chain recombines TRBV30 with TRBJ1-5; D is unclear. Germline lookup yields CDR1 GTSNPN and CDR2 SVGIG (reference sequence). The CDR3 length is 17 residues. Deletions cut 0 bases from V and 1 base from J, with 16 bases between. CDR3 loop: CAWSVLGVVPSNQPQHF. The DNA for the CDR3 is TGTGCCTGGAGTGTACTGGGCGTGGTACCAAGCAATCAGCCCCAGCATTTT.

This chain uses TRBV28 with TRBJ2-5; the match to TRBD2 covers 9 bases. The V gene end was trimmed by 2 bases and the J gene end by 4 bases; junction bases not matched to a gene: 5. The germline V gene encodes CDR1 MDHEN and CDR2 SYDVKM. The CDR3 has 15 residues. The CDR3 bases are TGTGCCAGCAGTTTAGGGCTAGCGGGACTAGAGACCCAGTACTTC. It yields the protein CASSLGLAGLETQYF.

The CDR3 sequence: CASSYDAGAYNEQFF. The CDR3 DNA follows: TGTGCCAGCAGTTACGACGCGGGAGCCTACAATGAGCAGTTCTTC. This rearrangement joins TRBV6-6 to TRBJ2-1; 7 bases fit TRBD2. Germline values: CDR1 MNHNY, CDR2 SVGAGI (reference sequence). V was pared by 2 bases and J by 2 bases, with 3 bases of the junction left unmatched. The CDR3 is 15 amino acids.

This sequence joins TRBV7-2 and TRBJ1-2; 7 bases match TRBD1. In germline, CDR1 is SGHTA, CDR2 FQGNSA. Trimming took 3 bases from V and 0 from J; bases not matched to a gene: 4. The CDR3 runs 15 residues. The CDR3 nucleotides read TGTGCCAGCAGCTTCGGACAGGAGGCTAACTATGGCTACACCTTC. This gives the protein CASSFGQEANYGYTF.

V is TRBV21-1 and J is TRBJ2-7; the table assigns TRBD1, which was not confirmed against the DNA. TRBV21-1 is a known pseudogene. The CDR3 runs 12 residues. CDR3 amino acids: CASQQGIDEQYF. The CDR3 region has the DNA TGTGCCAGCCAACAGGGGATTGACGAGCAGTACTTC.

This clone was seen a handful of times. The chain couples TRBV6-6 to TRBJ1-5; D is ambiguous. V was clipped by 6 bases and J by 2 bases, with 14 bases between them. Germline values: CDR1 MNHNY, CDR2 SVGAGI (reference sequence). The CDR3 consists of 15 residues. The DNA of the CDR3 is TGTGCCAGCAGCCCTGAGGGTGATGGCAATCAGCCCCAGCATTTT. It codes for CASSPEGDGNQPQHF.

V gene TRBV10-3 combines with J gene TRBJ1-4, with TRBD1 as a possible D gene (6 bases). The germline V gene encodes CDR1 ENHRY and CDR2 SYGVKD. V lost 6 bases and J lost 6, with 17 bases in between. The CDR3 spans 15 residues. For the CDR3, the DNA is TGTGCCATCAGATCGACAGGACAGTGGGATGAAAAACTGTTTTTT. It translates to CAIRSTGQWDEKLFF.

The chain carries TRBV28 and TRBJ2-7; possibly TRBD2 for D (5 bases). Germline V gives CDR1 MDHEN, CDR2 SYDVKM. The CDR3 is made up of 15 amino acids. The V end was cut by 3 bases, the J end by 2 bases, with 14 bases between. The CDR3 sequence is CASSFQRRLTYEQYF. The DNA of the CDR3 is TGTGCCAGCAGTTTTCAACGGAGGCTCACCTACGAGCAGTACTTC.

This sequence joins TRBV14 and TRBJ2-7; possible D gene TRBD2, 6 bases. The CDR3 length is 13 residues. The ends were cut back, 4 bases at V and 2 bases at J, with 9 bases in the middle. Germline V CDR1 and CDR2: SGHDN, FVKESK. The CDR3 loop is CASSLGLAYEQYF. The DNA for the CDR3 is TGTGCCAGCAGCCTGGGACTTGCCTACGAGCAGTACTTC.

The chain joins TRBV4-2 to TRBJ2-7; D is perhaps TRBD1 (7 bases). V was shortened by 8 bases and J by 3 bases, with 23 bases between the two germline ends. CDR1 LGHNA and CDR2 YNFKEQ come from the germline V gene. The CDR3 covers 16 residues. The CDR3 DNA reads as TGTGCCAGCTCCCCGAGGGGCGGGACAGTCCTCTACGAGCAGTACTTC. Its protein product is CASSPRGGTVLYEQYF.

The CDR3 loop reads CASSFTGLAGGPRSGYF. DNA of the CDR3: TGTGCCAGCAGCTTTACGGGACTAGCGGGAGGGCCTCGTTCGGGGTACTTC. The rearrangement links TRBV5-8 to TRBJ2-5, with 16 bases lining up with TRBD2. Germline loops: CDR1 SGHTS, CDR2 YDEGEE. V gave up 2 bases and J gave up 13 bases; unmatched junction bases: 14. CDR3 length: 17 residues.

The rearrangement joins TRBV2 to TRBJ1-1, with 7 bases lining up with TRBD1. The V gene end was trimmed by 7 bases and the J gene end by 6 bases; junction bases not matched to a gene: 8. CDR3 length: 13 residues. CDR1 and CDR2 (germline): SNHLY, FYNNEI. CDR3 sequence: CASITDRMAEAFF. The CDR3 region has the DNA TGTGCCAGCATCACGGACAGGATGGCTGAAGCTTTCTTT.

In this sample, this clone turned up a few times. DNA of the CDR3: TGCGCCAGCAGCCCCGGGACAGGGGATGAAAAACTGTTTTTT. It is translated as CASSPGTGDEKLFF. This chain links TRBV5-1 with TRBJ1-4; 10 positions match TRBD1. The CDR3 consists of 14 residues. The V and J ends lost 4 bases and 6 bases, in that order; junction bases with no gene match: 3. Per the germline V gene, CDR1 is SGHRS and CDR2 is YFSETQ.

The gene calls are TRBV10-2 and TRBJ2-1; 11 bases align to TRBD2. V lost 6 bases and J lost 4; bases outside the gene matches: 5. The CDR3 runs 15 residues. Germline V gives CDR1 WSHSY, CDR2 SAAADI. The DNA for the CDR3 is TGCGCCAGCAGGGAGACTAGCGGGACTTACAATGAGCAGTTCTTC. Encoded protein: CASRETSGTYNEQFF.

J is TRBJ1-2 and V is TRBV6-1, with D possibly TRBD1 on 6 matching bases. The CDR3 loop spans 14 amino acids. Trimming took 4 bases from V and 8 from J, leaving 17 bases between them. Germline V gene data show CDR1 as MNHNS and CDR2 as SASEGT. The CDR3 nucleotides read TGTGCCAGCAGTGCCCTACCTGGGGGGGGCGGCTACACCTTC. Translating gives CASSALPGGGGYTF.

The chain recombines TRBV12-5 with TRBJ1-2, with 8 bases matching TRBD1. The ends lost 0 bases at V and 4 bases at J; junction bases unmatched: 7. The germline gives CDR1 LGHNT, CDR2 FRNRAP. CDR3 length equals 16 residues. CDR3 nucleotide sequence: TGTGCTAGTGGTTTGGTACTGGGACAGGAACTCTATGGCTACACCTTC. This sequence encodes CASGLVLGQELYGYTF.

This chain connects TRBV18 to TRBJ2-3; D might be TRBD1 (5 bases). With 0 bases removed from V and 2 bases from J, the gap between germline ends came to 9 bases. This CDR3 has 15 amino acids. The germline V gene has CDR1 KGHSH and CDR2 LQKENI. CDR3 nucleotide sequence: TGTGCCAGCTCACCACCGCAGGGCCACACAGATACGCAGTATTTT. Its translation is CASSPPQGHTDTQYF.

V and J are TRBV5-6 and TRBJ2-1; 9 nucleotides align to TRBD2. The CDR3 covers 14 residues. V lost 2 bases and J lost 7; bases outside the gene matches: 4. Germline loops: CDR1 SGHDT, CDR2 YYEEEE. The CDR3 nucleotides read TGTGCCAGCAGCTTTAGCGGGAGTATGAATGAGCAGTTCTTC. It codes for CASSFSGSMNEQFF.

CDR3 sequence: CASSGVFRESYEQYF. CDR3 nucleotides: TGCGCCAGCAGTGGGGTGTTTCGGGAGTCTTACGAGCAGTACTTC. V gene TRBV10-2 combines with J gene TRBJ2-7; perhaps TRBD2 as D (6 bases). CDR3 length: 15 residues. Germline V gene lookup returns CDR1 WSHSY and CDR2 SAAADI. V was clipped by 4 bases and J by 4 bases, with 17 bases between them.

On this clone: This sample also contains other DNA sequences that code for the same CDR3. The chain has TRBV5-1 and TRBJ2-3; TRBD2 agrees at 9 bases. J lost 3 bases, V lost 1 base, and 3 bases had no gene match. This CDR3 is built from 15 residues. Germline V lookup: CDR1 SGHRS, CDR2 YFSETQ. This chain's CDR3 is CASSLRGLATDTQYF. CDR3 nucleotides: TGCGCCAGCAGCTTGCGGGGACTAGCAACAGATACGCAGTATTTT.

The genes are TRBV5-1 and TRBJ2-7, with TRBD1 matching over 10 bases. The J segment lost 5 bases and the V segment lost 6 bases, leaving 8 bases of the junction unmatched. The CDR3 length is 14 residues. Per the germline V gene, CDR1 is SGHRS and CDR2 is YFSETQ. CDR3 region: CASTQTGGGHEQYF. The CDR3 DNA reads TGCGCCAGCACCCAGACAGGGGGCGGGCACGAGCAGTACTTC.